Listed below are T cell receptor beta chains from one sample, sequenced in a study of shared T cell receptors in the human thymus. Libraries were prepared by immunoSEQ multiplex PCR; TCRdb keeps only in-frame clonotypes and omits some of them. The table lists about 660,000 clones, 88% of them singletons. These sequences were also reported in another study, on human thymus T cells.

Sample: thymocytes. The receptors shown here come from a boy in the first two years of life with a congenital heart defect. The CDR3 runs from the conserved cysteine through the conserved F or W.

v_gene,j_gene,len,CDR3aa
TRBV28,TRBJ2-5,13,CASSLKGVETQYF
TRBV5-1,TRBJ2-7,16,CASRKLPGLAGDEQYF
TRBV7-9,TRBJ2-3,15,CASSSRDRGTDTQYF
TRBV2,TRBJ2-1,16,CASSGWGEWSYNEQFF
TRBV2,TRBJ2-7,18,CASILFTLLGRENHEQYF
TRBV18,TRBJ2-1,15,CASSPQDTAYNEQFF
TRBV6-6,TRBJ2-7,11,CASRRRDEQYF
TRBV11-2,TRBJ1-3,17,CASSLGMTQGAGNTIYF
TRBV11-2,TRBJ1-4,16,CASSLERATTNEKLFF
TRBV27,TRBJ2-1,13,CASRGRTYNEQFF
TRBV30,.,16,CAWSGHSGRDTYEQYF
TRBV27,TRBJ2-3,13,CASGGVGTDTQYF
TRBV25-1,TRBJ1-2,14,CASSEPGGSYGYTF
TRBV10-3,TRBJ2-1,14,CAISEWGGYNEQFF
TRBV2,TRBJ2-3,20,CASSEKVRSGTSGLTDTQYF
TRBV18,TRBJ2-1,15,CASSPRGGPYNEQFF
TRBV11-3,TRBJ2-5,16,CASSLDSSGGQETQYF
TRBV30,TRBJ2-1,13,CAGRQGLNWEQFF
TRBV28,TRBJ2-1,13,CASSLQGSNEQFF
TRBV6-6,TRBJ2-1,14,CASKKRDEGNEQFF
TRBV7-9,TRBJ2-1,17,CASSPGTASPLGGEQFF
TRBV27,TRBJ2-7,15,CASSPLTGAPSEQYF
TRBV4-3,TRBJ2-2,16,CASSQERQGNTGELFF
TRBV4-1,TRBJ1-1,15,CASSPGVLRYTEAFF
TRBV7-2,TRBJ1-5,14,CASSPPGRDQPQHF
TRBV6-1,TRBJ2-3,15,CASSNERDGVDTQYF
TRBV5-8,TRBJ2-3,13,CASSSGPRDTQYF
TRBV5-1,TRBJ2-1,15,CASSLGLAEYNEQFF
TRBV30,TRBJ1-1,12,CAWRQWQGKAFF
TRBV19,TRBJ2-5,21,CASSRGLAGGPPLTPQETQYF
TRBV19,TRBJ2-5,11,CASSIRETQYF
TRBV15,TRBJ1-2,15,CATSRDLRGGYGYTF
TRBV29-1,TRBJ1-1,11,CSVLAATEAFF
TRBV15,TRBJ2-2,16,CATSRELAGNTGELFF
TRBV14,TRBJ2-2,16,CASSQMGRSGTGELFF
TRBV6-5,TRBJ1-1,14,CASSSRPTDTEAFF
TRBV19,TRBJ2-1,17,CASAGGAGTRVCDEQFF
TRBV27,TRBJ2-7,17,CASSPYRGGSRSYEQYF
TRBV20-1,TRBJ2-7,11,CSDRGPLEQYF
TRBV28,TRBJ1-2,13,CASSPRTGSGYTF
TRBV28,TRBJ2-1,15,CASSFAEQGCNEQFF
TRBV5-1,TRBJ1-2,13,CASSLWASYGYTF
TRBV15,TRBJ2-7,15,CATGDSGGQNYEQYF
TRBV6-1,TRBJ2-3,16,CASSVSGPGGPDTQYF
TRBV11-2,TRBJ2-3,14,CASSLATGADTQYF